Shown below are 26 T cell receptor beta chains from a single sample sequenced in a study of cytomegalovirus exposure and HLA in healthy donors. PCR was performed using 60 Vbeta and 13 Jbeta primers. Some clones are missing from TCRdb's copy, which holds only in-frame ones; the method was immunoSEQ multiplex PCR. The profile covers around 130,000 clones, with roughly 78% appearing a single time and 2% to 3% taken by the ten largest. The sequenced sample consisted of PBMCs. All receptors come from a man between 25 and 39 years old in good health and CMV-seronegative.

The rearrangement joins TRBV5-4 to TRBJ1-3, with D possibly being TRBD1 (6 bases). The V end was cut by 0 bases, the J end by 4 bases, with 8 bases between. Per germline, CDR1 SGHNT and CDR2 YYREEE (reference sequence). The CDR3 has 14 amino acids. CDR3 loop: CASSLDREGNTIYF. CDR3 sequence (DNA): TGTGCCAGCAGCTTGGACAGGGAGGGAAACACCATATATTTT.

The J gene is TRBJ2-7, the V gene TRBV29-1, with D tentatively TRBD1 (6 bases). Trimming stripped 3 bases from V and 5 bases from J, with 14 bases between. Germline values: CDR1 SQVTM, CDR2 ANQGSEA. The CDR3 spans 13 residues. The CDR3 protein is CSVETGLVHEQYF. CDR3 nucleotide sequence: TGCAGCGTTGAGACAGGCCTAGTCCACGAGCAGTACTTC.

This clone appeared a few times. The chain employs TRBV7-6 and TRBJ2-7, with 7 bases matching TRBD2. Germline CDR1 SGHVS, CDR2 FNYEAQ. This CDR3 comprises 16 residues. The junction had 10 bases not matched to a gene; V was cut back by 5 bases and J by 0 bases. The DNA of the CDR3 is TGTGCCAGCAGCATTAGCCGCGGGGGTAGCTCCTACGAGCAGTACTTC. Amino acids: CASSISRGGSSYEQYF.

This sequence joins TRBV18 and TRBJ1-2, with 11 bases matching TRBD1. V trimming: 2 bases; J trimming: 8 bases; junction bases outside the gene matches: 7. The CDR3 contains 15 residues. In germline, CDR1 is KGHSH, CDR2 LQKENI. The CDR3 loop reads CASSPSGTGGRGYTF. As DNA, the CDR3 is TGTGCCAGCTCACCAAGCGGGACAGGGGGTAGGGGCTACACCTTC.

The CDR3 DNA reads TGTGCCATCAGTGACCACGGGGGTTCCCAGCCCCAGCATTTT. This encodes CAISDHGGSQPQHF. The chain combines TRBV10-3 with TRBJ1-5, with D maybe TRBD1 (5 bases). V lost 3 bases to trimming and J lost 7 bases, with 13 bases between them. Germline CDR1 reads ENHRY; CDR2 reads SYGVKD. The CDR3 loop spans 14 amino acids.

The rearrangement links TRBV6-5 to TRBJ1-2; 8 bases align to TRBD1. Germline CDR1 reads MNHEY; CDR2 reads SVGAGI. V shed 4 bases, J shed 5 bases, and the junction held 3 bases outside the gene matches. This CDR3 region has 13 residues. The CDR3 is CASSLDRAYGYTF. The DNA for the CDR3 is TGTGCCAGCAGTTTGGACAGGGCGTATGGCTACACCTTC.

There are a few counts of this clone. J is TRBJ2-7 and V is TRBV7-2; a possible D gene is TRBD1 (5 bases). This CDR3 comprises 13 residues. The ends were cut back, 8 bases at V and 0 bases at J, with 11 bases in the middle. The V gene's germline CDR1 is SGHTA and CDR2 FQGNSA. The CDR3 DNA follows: TGTGCCAGCCGCCAGGGTAGCTCCTACGAGCAGTACTTC. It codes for CASRQGSSYEQYF.

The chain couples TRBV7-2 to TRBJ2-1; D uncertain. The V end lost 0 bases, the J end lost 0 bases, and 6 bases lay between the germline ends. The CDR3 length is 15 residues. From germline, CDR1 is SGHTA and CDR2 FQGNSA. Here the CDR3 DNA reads TGTGCCAGCAGCTTAGCGTCTAGCTCCTACAATGAGCAGTTCTTC. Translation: CASSLASSSYNEQFF.

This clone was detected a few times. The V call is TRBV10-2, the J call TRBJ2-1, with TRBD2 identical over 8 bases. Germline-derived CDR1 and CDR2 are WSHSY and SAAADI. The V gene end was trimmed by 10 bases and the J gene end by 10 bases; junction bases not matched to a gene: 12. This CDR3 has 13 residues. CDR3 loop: CATSSGWLGEQFF. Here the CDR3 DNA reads TGCGCCACTTCTAGCGGGTGGCTCGGCGAGCAGTTCTTC.

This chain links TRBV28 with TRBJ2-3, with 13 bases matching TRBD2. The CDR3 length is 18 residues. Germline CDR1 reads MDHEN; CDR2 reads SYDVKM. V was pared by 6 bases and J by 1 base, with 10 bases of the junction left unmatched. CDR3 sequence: CASRKGLAGAPRTDTQYF. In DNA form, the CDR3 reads TGTGCCAGCAGAAAAGGACTAGCGGGAGCTCCTCGCACAGATACGCAGTATTTT.

The CDR3 DNA is TGTGCCAGCAGCGCCGAACCGACAGGGGACGAGCAGTACTTC. The encoded protein is CASSAEPTGDEQYF. The V gene is TRBV9, the J gene TRBJ2-7, with 8 bases that match TRBD1. Germline CDR1 reads SGDLS; CDR2 reads YYNGEE. Trimming at V came to 3 bases and at J to 5 bases, leaving 7 bases not matched to a gene. CDR3 size: 14 residues.

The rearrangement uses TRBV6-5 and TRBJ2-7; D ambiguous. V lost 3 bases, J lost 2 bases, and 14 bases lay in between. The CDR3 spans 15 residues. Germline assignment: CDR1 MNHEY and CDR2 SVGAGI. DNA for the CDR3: TGTGCCAGCAGTTATACCGGGTTCTCGACCTACGAGCAGTACTTC. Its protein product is CASSYTGFSTYEQYF.

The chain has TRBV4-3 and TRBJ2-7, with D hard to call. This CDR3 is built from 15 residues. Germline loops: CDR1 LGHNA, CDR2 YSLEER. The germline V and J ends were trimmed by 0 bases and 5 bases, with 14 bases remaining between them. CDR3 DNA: TGCGCCAGCAGCCAAGATCGCAGGCAGCTGAACGAGCAGTACTTC. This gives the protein CASSQDRRQLNEQYF.

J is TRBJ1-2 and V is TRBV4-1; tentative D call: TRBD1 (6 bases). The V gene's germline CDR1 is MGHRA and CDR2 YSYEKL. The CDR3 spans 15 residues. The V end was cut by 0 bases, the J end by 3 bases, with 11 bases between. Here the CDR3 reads CASSQDRDNHYGYTF. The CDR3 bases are TGCGCCAGCAGCCAAGACCGGGACAATCACTATGGCTACACCTTC.

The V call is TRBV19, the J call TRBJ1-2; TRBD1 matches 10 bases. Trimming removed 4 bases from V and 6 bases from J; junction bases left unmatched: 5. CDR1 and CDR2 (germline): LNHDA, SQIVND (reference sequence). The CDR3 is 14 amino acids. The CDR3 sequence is CASSRDRGRDGYTF. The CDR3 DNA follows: TGTGCCAGTAGTAGAGACAGGGGGCGCGATGGCTACACCTTC.

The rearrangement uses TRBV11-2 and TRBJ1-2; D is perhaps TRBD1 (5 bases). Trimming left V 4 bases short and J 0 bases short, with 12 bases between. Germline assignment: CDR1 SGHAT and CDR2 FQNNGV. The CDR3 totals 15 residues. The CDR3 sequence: CASSSWTITNYGYTF. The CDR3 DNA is TGTGCCAGCAGCTCATGGACAATAACTAACTATGGCTACACCTTC.

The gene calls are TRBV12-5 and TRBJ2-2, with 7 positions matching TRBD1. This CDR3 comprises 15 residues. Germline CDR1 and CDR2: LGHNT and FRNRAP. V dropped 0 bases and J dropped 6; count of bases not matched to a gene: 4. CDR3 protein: CASGLVQGGAGELFF. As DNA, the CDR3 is TGTGCTAGTGGTTTGGTACAAGGGGGCGCCGGGGAGCTGTTTTTT.

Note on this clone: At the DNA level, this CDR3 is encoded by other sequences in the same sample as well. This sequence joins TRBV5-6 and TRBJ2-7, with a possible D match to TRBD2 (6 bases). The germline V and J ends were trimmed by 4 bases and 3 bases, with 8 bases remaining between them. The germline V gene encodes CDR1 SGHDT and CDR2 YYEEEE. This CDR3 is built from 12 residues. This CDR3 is CASSQDYYEQYF. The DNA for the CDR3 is TGTGCCAGCAGCCAGGACTACTACGAGCAGTACTTC.

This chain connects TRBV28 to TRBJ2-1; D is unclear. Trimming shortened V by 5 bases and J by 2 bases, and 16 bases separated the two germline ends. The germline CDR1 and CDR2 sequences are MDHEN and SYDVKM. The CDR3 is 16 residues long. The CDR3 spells CASSPPRARTYNEQFF. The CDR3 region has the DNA TGTGCCAGCAGTCCCCCTCGCGCTCGAACCTACAATGAGCAGTTCTTC.

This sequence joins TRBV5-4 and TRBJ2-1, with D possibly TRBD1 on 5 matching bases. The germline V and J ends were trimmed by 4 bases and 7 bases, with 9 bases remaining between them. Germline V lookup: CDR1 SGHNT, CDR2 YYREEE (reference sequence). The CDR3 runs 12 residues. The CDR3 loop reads CASSLTANEQFF. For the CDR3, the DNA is TGTGCCAGCAGCCTGACAGCGAATGAGCAGTTCTTC. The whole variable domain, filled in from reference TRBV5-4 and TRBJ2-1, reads ETGVTQSPTHLIKTRGQQVTLRCSSQSGHNTVSWYQQALGQGPQFIFQYYREEENGRGNFPPRFSGLQFPNYSSELNVNALELDDSALYLCASSLTANEQFFGPGTRLTVL.

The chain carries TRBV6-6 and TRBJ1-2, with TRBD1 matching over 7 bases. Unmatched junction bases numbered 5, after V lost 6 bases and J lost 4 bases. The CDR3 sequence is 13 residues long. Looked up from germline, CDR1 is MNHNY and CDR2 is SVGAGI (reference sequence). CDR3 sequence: CASSRDRVYGYTF. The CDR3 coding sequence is TGTGCCAGCAGCCGAGACAGGGTCTATGGCTACACCTTC.

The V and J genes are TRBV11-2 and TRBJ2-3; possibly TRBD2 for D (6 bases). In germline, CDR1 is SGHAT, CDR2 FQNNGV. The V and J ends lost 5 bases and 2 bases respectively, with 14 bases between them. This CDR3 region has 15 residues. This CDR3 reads CASSTKAGFTDTQYF. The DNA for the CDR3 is TGTGCCAGCAGCACGAAAGCGGGTTTCACAGATACGCAGTATTTT.

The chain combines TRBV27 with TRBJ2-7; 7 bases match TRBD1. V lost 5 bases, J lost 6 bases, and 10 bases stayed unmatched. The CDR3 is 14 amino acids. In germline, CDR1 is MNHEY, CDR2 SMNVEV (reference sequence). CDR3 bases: TGTGCCAGCAGTGAGCGTTGGGACAGCGGCGAGCAGTACTTC. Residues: CASSERWDSGEQYF.

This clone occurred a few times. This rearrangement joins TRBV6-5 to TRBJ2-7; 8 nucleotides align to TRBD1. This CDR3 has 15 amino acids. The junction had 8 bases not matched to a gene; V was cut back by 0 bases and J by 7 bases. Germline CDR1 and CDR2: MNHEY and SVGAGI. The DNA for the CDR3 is TGTGCCAGCAGTTACTCCAGGACAGGGTTGAGGGAGCAGTACTTC. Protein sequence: CASSYSRTGLREQYF.

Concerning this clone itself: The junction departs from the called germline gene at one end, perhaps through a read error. The CDR3 here is CASSYWENQPQNF. The DNA of the CDR3 is TGTGCCAGCAGTTACTGGGAGAATCAGCCCCAGAATTTT. The chain joins TRBV6-5 to TRBJ1-5; no definite D call. Germline-derived CDR1 and CDR2 are MNHEY and SVGAGI. CDR3 length: 13 residues.

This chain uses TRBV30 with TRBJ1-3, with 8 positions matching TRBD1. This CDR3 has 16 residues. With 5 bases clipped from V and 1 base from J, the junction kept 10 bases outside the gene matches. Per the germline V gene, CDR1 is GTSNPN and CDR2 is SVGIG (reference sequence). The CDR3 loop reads CAWLFRDRGSGNTIYF. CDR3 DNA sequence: TGTGCCTGGTTGTTCCGAGACAGGGGTTCTGGAAACACCATATATTTT.